Listed here are 7 T cell receptor beta chains from one sample, sequenced in a study of OX40 agonist ivuxolimab in advanced cancers. Profiling relied on immunoSEQ multiplex PCR, and the TCRdb table lists in-frame clones only, not all of them. The sample gives about 73,000 clones, about 88% of which show up once; about 0.8% is in the top ten. Sequenced material: CD4+ or CD8+ T cells sorted from blood, taken in a trial of the OX40 agonist ivuxolimab. The receptors here all came from an adult with an advanced solid tumor such as melanoma, head and neck, liver or kidney cancer.

The J gene is TRBJ1-5, the V gene TRBV2, with D unclear. The CDR3 is 14 residues long. The V end was cut by 4 bases, the J end by 0 bases, with 7 bases between. Germline CDR1 reads SNHLY; CDR2 reads FYNNEI. CDR3: CASSGRNSNQPQHF. CDR3 sequence (DNA): TGTGCCAGCAGTGGGAGGAATAGCAATCAGCCCCAGCATTTT.

The chain uses TRBV6-1 and TRBJ2-3, with 8 bases that match TRBD1. The germline CDR1 and CDR2 sequences are MNHNS and SASEGT. The CDR3 has 17 residues. The V segment lost 0 bases and the J segment 0 bases; nucleotides outside the gene matches: 5. CDR3 loop: CASSEAGGDRSTDTQYF. In DNA, the CDR3 is TGTGCCAGCAGTGAAGCTGGAGGGGACAGGAGCACAGATACGCAGTATTTT.

In this sample, this clone turned up a few times. The V gene is TRBV27, the J gene TRBJ1-1; possibly TRBD1 for D (6 bases). The CDR3 sequence is 11 residues long. Trimming stripped 7 bases from V and 4 bases from J, with 7 bases between. Germline V lookup: CDR1 MNHEY, CDR2 SMNVEV (reference sequence). The CDR3 bases are TGTGCCAGCATCAGGGGCACTGAAGCTTTCTTT. Translating gives CASIRGTEAFF.

V usage is TRBV4-1 and J usage is TRBJ1-1, with a possible D match to TRBD1 (5 bases). Germline CDR1 MGHRA, CDR2 YSYEKL. The CDR3 sequence is 16 residues long. V dropped 2 bases and J dropped 4 bases, with 17 bases sitting between them. The CDR3 sequence: CASSQPSTTRGTEAFF. CDR3 nucleotide sequence: TGCGCCAGCAGCCAACCTTCTACCACAAGGGGCACTGAAGCTTTCTTT.

Details on this clone: Other DNA sequences in the same sample also yield this CDR3. The chain has TRBV2 and TRBJ1-3; no clear D. CDR1 is SNHLY, CDR2 FYNNEI, per germline. This CDR3 has 15 amino acids. Trimming removed 3 bases from V and 1 base from J, with 10 bases in between. For the CDR3, the DNA is TGTGCCAGCAGTGATAGGAGGGCGTCTGGAAACACCATATATTTT. It is translated as CASSDRRASGNTIYF.

This chain joins TRBV28 and TRBJ1-4; D uncertain. Germline lookup yields CDR1 MDHEN and CDR2 SYDVKM. The CDR3 loop spans 16 amino acids. Trimming stripped 4 bases from V and 0 bases from J, with 12 bases between. The DNA of the CDR3 is TGTGCCAGCAGTTCCCCCCAGTCCTCAACTAATGAAAAACTGTTTTTT. It encodes CASSSPQSSTNEKLFF.

J is TRBJ1-1 and V is TRBV12-5, with D possibly matching TRBD1 (6 bases). V lost 3 bases and J 2 bases, leaving 10 bases between the germline ends. CDR3 length: 14 amino acids. Germline-derived CDR1 and CDR2 are LGHNT and FRNRAP. The CDR3 sequence is CASGFGTLNTEAFF. CDR3 in DNA: TGTGCTAGTGGTTTCGGGACACTTAACACTGAAGCTTTCTTT.